The entry that follows covers one TCR beta chain sequence. Its antigen is currently unknown. The assay was immunoSEQ multiplex PCR, and TCRdb's table has in-frame clones only and misses some. The data show some 10,000 clones, more than 70% seen once. The source of the sample is a study of somatic mutations in cytotoxic T cells in rheumatoid arthritis. Study-wide background: Patients gave 30 ml EDTA peripheral blood immediately after diagnosis, prior to starting treatment. Certain V beta antibody-stained T-cell populations, V beta1+ cells sequenced for TCRB among them, were flow-sorted to nearly 100% purity.

The CDR3 has 16 amino acids. Germline loops: CDR1 SNHLY, CDR2 FYNNEI. J gave up 9 bases and V 2 bases, and 12 bases lay outside the gene matches. Points from the study as a whole: The study found CD8+ clonality increased with age in rheumatoid arthritis patients, not healthy controls.

J is TRBJ2-1 and V is TRBV2; 8 bases are shared with TRBD2. The sequencing sample was made of CD8+ T cells sorted from blood. The receptor's source is an adult with rheumatoid arthritis. CDR3 residues: CASSETSGGVPGEQFF. The CDR3 DNA is TGTGCCAGCAGTGAAACGTCGGGGGGGGTCCCTGGTGAGCAGTTCTTC.